Shown below are 10 T cell receptor beta chains from a single sample sequenced in a study of cytomegalovirus exposure and HLA in healthy donors. Primers for the PCR totalled 60 Vbeta and 13 Jbeta. Repertoires were generated with immunoSEQ multiplex PCR, while TCRdb's copy carries only in-frame clones and drops some. The sample includes fewer than 250,000 clones, 65% to 80% seen only once; the top ten take 4.5% to 5.5%. The material sequenced was PBMCs. The source is a man aged 25 to 45 in good health and CMV-seropositive.

The J gene is TRBJ2-7, the V gene TRBV11-1; a possible D gene is TRBD2 (7 bases). Germline V gene data show CDR1 as SGHAT and CDR2 as FQDESV (reference sequence). The CDR3 contains 15 residues. The ends were cut back, 3 bases at V and 1 base at J, with 13 bases in the middle. The CDR3: CASSFGGGTSYEQYF. DNA for the CDR3: TGTGCCAGCAGCTTTGGGGGAGGGACATCCTACGAGCAGTACTTC.

This chain uses TRBV6-5 with TRBJ2-5, with 8 bases identical to TRBD2. Germline assignment: CDR1 MNHEY and CDR2 SVGAGI. After removal of 10 bases from V and 2 bases from J, the junction contained 12 bases not matched to a gene. There are 15 residues in the CDR3. CDR3: CATSASGGLQETQYF. The CDR3 nucleotides read TGTGCCACGTCAGCCAGCGGGGGACTACAAGAGACCCAGTACTTC.

This chain joins TRBV9 and TRBJ2-3, with 11 bases lining up with TRBD2. Unmatched junction bases numbered 5, after V lost 4 bases and J lost 4 bases. In germline, CDR1 is SGDLS, CDR2 YYNGEE. The CDR3 loop spans 15 amino acids. The CDR3 region is CASSPSGGTPDTQYF. CDR3 DNA sequence: TGTGCCAGCAGCCCTAGCGGGGGGACCCCAGATACGCAGTATTTT.

The chain has TRBV2 and TRBJ2-2; TRBD1 agrees at 8 bases. Germline CDR1 is SNHLY and CDR2 is FYNNEI. Trimming at V came to 4 bases and at J to 4 bases, leaving 2 bases not matched to a gene. This CDR3 region has 14 residues. The CDR3 DNA sequence: TGTGCCAGCAGTGCGGACAGGGTCACCGGGGAGCTGTTTTTT. This translates into CASSADRVTGELFF. The whole variable domain, filled in from reference TRBV2 and TRBJ2-2, reads EPEVTQTPSHQVTQMGQEVILRCVPISNHLYFYWYRQILGQKVEFLVSFYNNEISEKSEIFDDQFSVERPDGSNFTLKIRSTKLEDSAMYFCASSADRVTGELFFGEGSRLTVL.

This clone was detected only once. CDR3 coding DNA: TGTGCCAGGACGGGAAACACTGAAGCTTTCTTT. Translating gives CARTGNTEAFF. The chain carries TRBV21-1 and TRBJ1-1. TRBV21-1 is designated a pseudogene. The length of the CDR3 is 11 residues.

This clone has just one count. The genes are TRBV7-3 and TRBJ2-7, with D maybe TRBD1 (6 bases). CDR3 length: 15 amino acids. V dropped 5 bases and J dropped 5 bases, with 19 bases sitting between them. CDR1 and CDR2 from the germline V gene are SGHTA and FQGTGA. The CDR3 nucleotides are TGTGCCAGCAGCCGAACCGGGACAATGTCCCACGAGCAGTACTTC. This codes for CASSRTGTMSHEQYF. Drawing the rest from reference TRBV7-3 and TRBJ2-7, the complete variable domain is GAGVSQTPSNKVTEKGKYVELRCDPISGHTALYWYRQSLGQGPEFLIYFQGTGAADDSGLPNDRFFAVRPEGSVSTLKIQRTERGDSAVYLCASSRTGTMSHEQYFGPGTRLTVT.

The chain recombines TRBV5-1 with TRBJ1-1, with D hard to call. Trimming removed 4 bases from V and 3 bases from J, with 13 bases in between. The germline V gene encodes CDR1 SGHRS and CDR2 YFSETQ. The CDR3 runs 14 residues. CDR3 protein: CASSRLGQDTEAFF. The CDR3 region has the DNA TGCGCCAGCAGCCGTCTGGGCCAGGACACTGAAGCTTTCTTT.

The CDR3 sequence: CASSGGGQANNYGYTF. CDR3 nucleotides: TGTGCCAGCAGCGGTGGAGGCCAGGCTAATAACTATGGCTACACCTTC. The genes are TRBV5-4 and TRBJ1-2; the D is unclear. CDR3 length: 16 amino acids. V was cut by 4 bases and J by 1 base, with 17 bases left in between. Germline values: CDR1 SGHNT, CDR2 YYREEE (reference sequence).

The chain recombines TRBV4-3 with TRBJ1-2; 7 bases fit TRBD1. This CDR3 comprises 15 residues. The ends lost 0 bases at V and 4 bases at J; junction bases unmatched: 5. The V gene's germline CDR1 is LGHNA and CDR2 YSLEER. The CDR3 protein is CASSQDTQGIYGYTF. CDR3 DNA sequence: TGCGCCAGCAGCCAAGATACACAGGGGATCTATGGCTACACCTTC.

CDR3 bases: TGTGCCATCAGTGGGGACAGGGGGTCAGATACGCAGTATTTT. Translated, it gives CAISGDRGSDTQYF. The J gene is TRBJ2-3, the V gene TRBV10-3; the match to TRBD1 covers 11 bases. CDR3 length: 14 amino acids. V trimming: 4 bases; J trimming: 4 bases; junction bases outside the gene matches: 1. CDR1 is ENHRY and CDR2 is SYGVKD in the germline V gene.